Listed here is a single T cell receptor beta chain. Trimming left V 4 bases short and J 3 bases short, with 10 bases between. This CDR3 has 14 amino acids. Per the germline V gene, CDR1 is SNHLY and CDR2 is FYNNEI. The data were produced by immunoSEQ multiplex PCR, yet TCRdb's version contains in-frame clones alone and is incomplete. The data show some 140,000 clones, 80% to 90% seen once. These data originate in a study of blood T cell repertoires in COVID-19. The chain employs TRBV2 and TRBJ2-4; D ambiguous. The sample comprised peripheral blood. The clonotype was recovered from a middle-aged man with active or convalescent COVID-19. The CDR3 is CASSGYRIKNIQYF. Here the CDR3 DNA reads TGTGCCAGCAGTGGTTACAGAATCAAAAACATTCAGTACTTC.